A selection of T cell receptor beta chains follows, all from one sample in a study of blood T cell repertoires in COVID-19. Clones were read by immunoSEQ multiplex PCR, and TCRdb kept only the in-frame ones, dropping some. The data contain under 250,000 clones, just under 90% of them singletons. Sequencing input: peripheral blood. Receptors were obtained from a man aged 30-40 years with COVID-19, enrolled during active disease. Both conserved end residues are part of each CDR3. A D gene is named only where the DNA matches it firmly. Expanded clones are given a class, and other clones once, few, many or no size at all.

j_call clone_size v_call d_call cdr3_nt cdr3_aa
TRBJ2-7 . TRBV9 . TGTGCCAGCAGCGTAGCTACAGGCCTCTCCTACGAGCAGTACTTC CASSVATGLSYEQYF
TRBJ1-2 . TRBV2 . TGTGCCAGCTCCCCCCGGGACACCTTTAACTATGGCTACACCTTC CASSPRDTFNYGYTF
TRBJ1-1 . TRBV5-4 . TGTGCCAGCAGCTTTAACCGTAACATGAACACTGAAGCTTTCTTT CASSFNRNMNTEAFF
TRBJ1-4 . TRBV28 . TGTGCCAGCAGTTTATCAGGGTCCCCTAAACTGTTTTTT CASSLSGSPKLFF
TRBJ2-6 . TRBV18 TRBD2 TGTGCCAGCTCACCAGTCTCCCTAGCGGGAATCTCTGGGGCCAACGTCCTGACTTTC CASSPVSLAGISGANVLTF
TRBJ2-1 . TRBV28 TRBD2 TGTGCCAGCAGTTCCGGGACTAGCGGGAGTAATTCCTACAATGAGCAGTTCTTC CASSSGTSGSNSYNEQFF
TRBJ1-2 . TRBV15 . TGTGCCACCAGCAGAGATTACAGCAATTATGGCTACACCTTC CATSRDYSNYGYTF
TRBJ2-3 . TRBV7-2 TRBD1 TGTGCCAGCAGCGAAGGGCGACAGGGGAGCACAGATACGCAGTATTTT CASSEGRQGSTDTQYF
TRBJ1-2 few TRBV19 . TGTGCCAGTAGTATCTCAGGGGCGGGCTATGGCTACACCTTC CASSISGAGYGYTF
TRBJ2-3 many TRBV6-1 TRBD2 TGTGCCAGCAGTGAACTAGCGGGGGGGCCAGATACGCAGTATTTT CASSELAGGPDTQYF
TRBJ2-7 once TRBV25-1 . TGTGCCAGCAGCCCCTTTATGTACGAGCAGTACTTC CASSPFMYEQYF
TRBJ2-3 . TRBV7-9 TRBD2 TGTGCCAGCAGCGCGCTTGCGGGGGAGCCCCCTAACACAGATACGCAGTATTTT CASSALAGEPPNTDTQYF
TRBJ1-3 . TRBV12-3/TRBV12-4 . TGTGCCAGCAGTTTATTCGGGGGAAACACCATATATTTT CASSLFGGNTIYF
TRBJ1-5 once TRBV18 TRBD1 TGTGCCAGCTCAGGACAGGGGGCGCATCAGCCCCAGCATTTT CASSGQGAHQPQHF
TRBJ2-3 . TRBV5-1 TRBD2 TGCGCCAGCACCCTCGGTGGAGCGGGAGCGACAGATACGCAGTATTTT CASTLGGAGATDTQYF
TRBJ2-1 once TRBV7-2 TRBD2 TGTGCCAGCAGCCCTAGACTCGGGAGGCCCAACTACAATGAGCAGTTCTTC CASSPRLGRPNYNEQFF
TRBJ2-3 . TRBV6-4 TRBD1 TGTGCCAGCAGTGATCGGACAGGGATAACTAGCACAGATACGCAGTATTTT CASSDRTGITSTDTQYF
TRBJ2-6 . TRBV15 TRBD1 TGTGCCACCAGCAGAGCCCCGACAGGGGCGAGGCACTCTGGGGCCAACGTCCTGACTTTC CATSRAPTGARHSGANVLTF
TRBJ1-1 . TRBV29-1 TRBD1 TGCAGCGTTCGGCAGGGGGTGACGGGCACTGAAGCTTTCTTT CSVRQGVTGTEAFF
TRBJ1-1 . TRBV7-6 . TGTGCCAGCAGCTTAGCAGAGCGGCGGTTCCCAGAAGCTTTCTTT CASSLAERRFPEAFF
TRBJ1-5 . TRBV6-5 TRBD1 TGTGCCAGCAAGGGACAGGCGTATAGCAATCAGCCCCAGCATTTT CASKGQAYSNQPQHF
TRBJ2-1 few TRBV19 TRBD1 TGTGCCAGTAAACTCGGGACAGGGGGCTTCAATGAGCAGTTCTTC CASKLGTGGFNEQFF
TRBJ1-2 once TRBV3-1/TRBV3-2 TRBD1 TGTGCCAGCAGGGCGGGGACAGGGGTTACCGAGGCCTATGGCTACACCTTC CASRAGTGVTEAYGYTF
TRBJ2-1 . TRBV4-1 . TGCGCCAGCAGGGGGGCAGGGAATTACAATGAGCAGTTCTTC CASRGAGNYNEQFF
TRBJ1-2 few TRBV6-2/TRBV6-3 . TGTGCCAGCAGTTTTGTTCTGCAGGGGTACTATGGCTACACCTTC CASSFVLQGYYGYTF
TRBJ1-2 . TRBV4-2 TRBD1 TGTGCCAGCAGCCAAGAATTAGAGGGGGCGAATGGCTACACCTTC CASSQELEGANGYTF
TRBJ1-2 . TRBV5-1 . TGCGCCAGCAGCTCAGAACCAGGGGCGAGCTATGGCTACACCTTC CASSSEPGASYGYTF
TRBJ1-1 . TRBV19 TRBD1 TGTGCCAGTAGTATTAAACCAGGGGGAAACACTGAAGCTTTCTTT CASSIKPGGNTEAFF
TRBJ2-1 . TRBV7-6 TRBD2 TGTGCCAGCAGCTTAGGCGGGGGGGTCAATGAGCAGTTCTTC CASSLGGGVNEQFF
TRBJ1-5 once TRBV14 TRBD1 TGTGCCAGCTCATCTACAGGGGCCCATAGCAATCAGCCCCAGCATTTT CASSSTGAHSNQPQHF